The sample holds a few counts of the clone carrying this T cell receptor beta chain. Its target is not known. The TCR beta cDNA libraries carried unique molecular identifiers. TCRdb re-called the PCR reads through MiXCR, storing one row per CDR3 protein. The sample lists hundreds of thousands of distinct CDR3 sequences, approximately 59% occurring once. This sample was included in a study of post-analysis software for immune sequencing data. Study outcomes and limitations: The authors found that F measure strongly co-clustered same-batch samples. Patients used roughly five TRBV segments, including TRBV5-6, TRBV5-1 and TRBV20-1, more often than controls.

The CDR3 runs to 14 residues. The V end was cut by 5 bases, the J end by 3 bases, with 11 bases between. CDR1 and CDR2 (germline): SNHLY, FYNNEI. The source material was blood. J is TRBJ2-1 and V is TRBV2, with D possibly matching TRBD1 (7 bases). This sequence originates from a girl between 2 and 10 years old with multiple sclerosis. CDR3 DNA: TGTGCCAGCAGTACCCAGGGGGGCTACAATGAGCAGTTCTTC. Residues: CASSTQGGYNEQFF. Full variable domain (remainder filled in from reference TRBV2 and TRBJ2-1): EPEVTQTPSHQVTQMGQEVILRCVPISNHLYFYWYRQILGQKVEFLVSFYNNEISEKSEIFDDQFSVERPDGSNFTLKIRSTKLEDSAMYFCASSTQGGYNEQFFGPGTRLTVL.